The rows below give T cell receptor beta chains drawn from one sample of a study of OX40 agonist ivuxolimab in advanced cancers. Sequencing used immunoSEQ multiplex PCR; TCRdb keeps in-frame clones, though not all of them. In the table there are 43,000 or so clones, about nine tenths of which are singletons. This specimen was CD4+ or CD8+ T cells sorted from blood, taken in a trial of the OX40 agonist ivuxolimab. The receptors stem from an adult with an advanced solid tumor such as melanoma, head and neck, liver or kidney cancer. Each CDR3 is given with its conserved first and last residue. The D gene is left open where the match is weak. Rows may omit the clone size; those that give it use once, few, many or a size class.

D gene	J gene	clone size	V gene	CDR3 DNA	CDR3 protein
TRBD2	TRBJ2-2	-	TRBV27	TGTGCCAGCAACCGATTTGGACTAGGCGGACACCGGGGAGCTGTTTTT	CASNRFGLGGHRGAVF
TRBD1	TRBJ1-4	-	TRBV5-1	TGCGCCAGCAGCGCACGGACAGGGAATGAAAAACTGTTTTTT	CASSARTGNEKLFF
-	TRBJ2-7	-	TRBV27	TGTGCCAGCAGAAAGACGGGACTCCGTGGAGAGCAGTACTTC	CASRKTGLRGEQYF
TRBD1	TRBJ1-2	-	TRBV6-5	TGTGCCAGCAGACGTGGGACAGTGGGATATGGCTACACCTTC	CASRRGTVGYGYTF
TRBD2	TRBJ2-2	-	TRBV9	TGTGCCAGCAGCGGCCCCAGACGAGCGGGAGGGGTCACCGGGGAGCTGTTTTTT	CASSGPRRAGGVTGELFF
-	TRBJ1-3	-	TRBV18	TGTGCCAGCTCACCAGGGGCGGGCTCTGGAAACACCATATATTTT	CASSPGAGSGNTIYF
-	TRBJ2-3	few	TRBV28	TGTGCCAGCAGTCTACTAGTGGATACGCAGTATTTT	CASSLLVDTQYF
TRBD2	TRBJ2-7	-	TRBV11-1	TGTGCCAGCAATTCCGTACTAGCGGGAGGGCGCGAGCAGTACTTC	CASNSVLAGGREQYF
-	TRBJ2-3	-	TRBV6-5	TGTGCCAGCAGTTATAGAGGATCGCACTCAGATACGCAGTATTTT	CASSYRGSHSDTQYF
-	TRBJ2-4	once	TRBV6-6	TGTGCCAGCAGTTACAGGAACATTCAGTACTTC	CASSYRNIQYF
TRBD1	TRBJ2-7	-	TRBV15	TGTGCCACCAGCGGGGGACAGGGCCTCCTCGGGCAGTACTTC	CATSGGQGLLGQYF
TRBD1	TRBJ2-5	-	TRBV7-2	TGTGCCAGCACCGAGGACAGGGGAGAGACCCAGTACTTC	CASTEDRGETQYF
-	TRBJ1-5	-	TRBV6-6	TGTGCCAGCAGTTGGGGTACGGGGAATGGGTTTCAGCCCCAGCATTTT	CASSWGTGNGFQPQHF
TRBD1	TRBJ2-4	-	TRBV6-5	TGTGCCAGCAGTTTACAAGAACAGGGGGCCAAAAACATTCAGTACTTC	CASSLQEQGAKNIQYF
-	TRBJ2-7	-	TRBV29-1	TGCAGCGTTGAGACGACCGTCGCCTCCGAGCAGTACTTC	CSVETTVASEQYF
-	TRBJ2-7	-	TRBV29-1	TGCAGCGTTGAAGAGTTCTACGAGCAGTACTTC	CSVEEFYEQYF
-	TRBJ1-4	-	TRBV5-1	TGCGCCAGCAGCTTGGGTGTGGGGCAGACTAATGAAAAACTGTTTTTT	CASSLGVGQTNEKLFF
-	TRBJ1-1	once	TRBV29-1	TGCAGCGTTCTCTTGGCGGGAACTAAAGCTTTCTTT	CSVLLAGTKAFF
TRBD2	TRBJ2-1	-	TRBV2	TGTGCCAGCAGTGAACCTAGAGGGACTAGCGGGAGGAACTACAATGAGCAGTTCTTC	CASSEPRGTSGRNYNEQFF
TRBD2	TRBJ2-3	-	TRBV6-1	TGTGCCAGCAGTGAATTCGTGGGAGGGCCAGATACGCAGTATTTT	CASSEFVGGPDTQYF
-	TRBJ2-5	-	TRBV30	TGTGCCTGGAGTGTACAACTGGGGGAGACCCAGTACTTC	CAWSVQLGETQYF
-	TRBJ1-5	-	TRBV4-1	TGCGCCAGCAACGGATATTATAGCAATCAGCCCCAGCATTTT	CASNGYYSNQPQHF
-	TRBJ2-3	-	TRBV7-2	TGTGCCAGCAGCCCGAGGAGAGACACAGATACGCAGTATTTT	CASSPRRDTDTQYF
-	TRBJ2-7	-	TRBV7-9	TGTGCCAGCAGCCACTCCGTTTCCTACGAGCAGTACTTC	CASSHSVSYEQYF
-	TRBJ2-7	-	TRBV6-6	TGTGCCAGCACCGGGGCTCTCTCCTACGAGCAGTACTTC	CASTGALSYEQYF
TRBD2	TRBJ2-2	few	TRBV7-2	TGTGCCAGCAGCTTTGTAACTAGCGGGAGGAACACCGGGGAGCTGTTTTTT	CASSFVTSGRNTGELFF
-	TRBJ1-5	-	TRBV9	TGTGCCAGCAGCGTAGGGGTCAGGGGTCAGCCCCAGCATTTT	CASSVGVRGQPQHF
TRBD2	TRBJ2-7	-	TRBV5-6	TGTGCCAGCAGCTTAATGGGGCTAGCGGGAGCCTACGAGCAGTACTTC	CASSLMGLAGAYEQYF
TRBD1	TRBJ1-2	-	TRBV5-5	TGTGCCAGCAGCTTGGGGACAGGGGTTTATGGCTACACCTTC	CASSLGTGVYGYTF
-	TRBJ1-2	once	TRBV5-4	TGTGCCAGCAGCTCTCGTTCGGACTATGGCTACACCTTC	CASSSRSDYGYTF
-	TRBJ1-4	-	TRBV28	TGTGCCAGCAGTTCAGAACAGCCCTATGAAAAACTGTTTTTT	CASSSEQPYEKLFF
-	TRBJ1-1	once	TRBV11-2	TGTGCCAGCAGCACAGAGGTCCAGCGAAGGCTGAACACTGAAGCTTTCTTT	CASSTEVQRRLNTEAFF
TRBD1	TRBJ1-4	-	TRBV9	TGTGCCAGCAGCGTAGGATTTAGGACAGGGGCAACTAATGAAAAACTGTTTTTT	CASSVGFRTGATNEKLFF
-	TRBJ2-5	-	TRBV7-7	TGTGCTACCCAAAAAGAGACCCAGTACTTC	CATQKETQYF
-	TRBJ2-5	-	TRBV30	TGTGCCTGGAGGGTCTCGGGGCCGGAGACCCAGTACTTC	CAWRVSGPETQYF
-	TRBJ1-1	-	TRBV7-9	TGTGCCAGCAGTCGGGCAGCGCCGAGGACTGAAGCTTTCTTT	CASSRAAPRTEAFF
TRBD2	TRBJ2-5	-	TRBV7-2	TGTGCCAGCAGCTTAGCCGTTCTAGCGGGTCGTCCAAAGACCCAGTACTTC	CASSLAVLAGRPKTQYF
-	TRBJ2-7	-	TRBV28	TGTGCCAGCAGTTTATTCATACAAATCTACGAGCAGTACTTC	CASSLFIQIYEQYF
TRBD2	TRBJ2-3	-	TRBV2	TGTGCCAGCCGGGGGGGGGCCACAGATACGCAGTATTTT	CASRGGATDTQYF
-	TRBJ2-6	-	TRBV14	TGTGCCAGCAGTAAACAGGGAATAGCTTCTGGGGCCAACGTCCTGACTTTC	CASSKQGIASGANVLTF
TRBD1	TRBJ2-1	-	TRBV7-2	TGTGCCAGCAGCCCAAACAGGGGAAATGAGCAGTTCTTC	CASSPNRGNEQFF
-	TRBJ2-7	-	TRBV28	TGTGCCAGCAGTGGTGACAAGCCCTACGAGCAGTACTTC	CASSGDKPYEQYF
-	TRBJ2-1	-	TRBV4-3	TGCGCCAGCAGCCAAGGCGGGACAGTATACAATGAGCAGTTCTTC	CASSQGGTVYNEQFF
TRBD2	TRBJ2-5	-	TRBV19	TGTGCCAGTAGTATTGGCGGACTAGCGGGATCTAGGGAGACCCAGTACTTC	CASSIGGLAGSRETQYF
TRBD1	TRBJ1-1	-	TRBV18	TGTGCCAGCTCACCGGGGGGACAGGGAAACACTGAAGCTTTCTTT	CASSPGGQGNTEAFF
-	TRBJ2-5	-	TRBV5-1	TGCGCCAGCAGTTCAGGGACGGAAGGTGGGACCCAGTACTTC	CASSSGTEGGTQYF
TRBD2	TRBJ2-3	-	TRBV6-1	TGTGCCAGCAGTCCGGGACTAGCGGGAGCTGATACGCAGTATTTT	CASSPGLAGADTQYF